This T cell receptor beta chain appears in the sequencing data of a study of long-term antiretroviral therapy in people with HIV. This clone has just a few counts. As yet, its antigen is unknown. Survey-level resolution applied to immunoSEQ assay v3.0. Assay used: immunoSEQ multiplex PCR; TCRdb lists only in-frame clones, some missing. The table lists tens of thousands of clones, more than 75% of them singletons. Ahead of DNA extraction, samples held about 0.95-11 million cryopreserved PBMC each. V shed 0 bases and J shed 4 bases, with 8 bases lying between them. This CDR3 is built from 14 residues. Germline lookup yields CDR1 MRHNA and CDR2 SNTAGT. Overall study results and limits: Repertoire dominance by clones expanded before ART was seen at all time points. An increase in diversity followed ART, yet levels stayed below transplant donor controls.

The sample consisted of unsorted PBMCs, taken 4.7 to 5 years after starting antiretroviral therapy. The chain links TRBV6-4 to TRBJ2-3, with D possibly being TRBD2 (6 bases). The receptor was derived from a man in his forties with HIV. DNA for the CDR3: TGTGCCAGCAGTGACTCCAGCGGGCCAGATACGCAGTATTTT. Encoded protein: CASSDSSGPDTQYF.